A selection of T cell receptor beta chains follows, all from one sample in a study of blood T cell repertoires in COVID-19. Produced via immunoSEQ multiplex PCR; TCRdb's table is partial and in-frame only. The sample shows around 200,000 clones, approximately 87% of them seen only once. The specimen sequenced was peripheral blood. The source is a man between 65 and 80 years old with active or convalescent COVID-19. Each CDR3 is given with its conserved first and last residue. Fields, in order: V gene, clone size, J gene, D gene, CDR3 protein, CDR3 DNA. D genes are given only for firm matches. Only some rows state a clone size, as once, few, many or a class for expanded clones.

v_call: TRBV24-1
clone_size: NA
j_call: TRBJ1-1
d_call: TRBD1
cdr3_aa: CATSEPTGGGTEAFF
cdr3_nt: TGTGCCACCAGTGAACCGACAGGGGGCGGCACTGAAGCTTTCTTT

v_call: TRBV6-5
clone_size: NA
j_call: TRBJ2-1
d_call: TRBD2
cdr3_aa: CASLPRAGGAYEQFF
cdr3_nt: TGTGCCAGCCTCCCCCGGGCCGGGGGGGCTTATGAGCAGTTCTTC

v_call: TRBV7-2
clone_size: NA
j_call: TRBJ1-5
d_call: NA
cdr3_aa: CASSLGDTRSNQPQHF
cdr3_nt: TGTGCCAGCAGCTTAGGGGACACCCGCAGCAATCAGCCCCAGCATTTT

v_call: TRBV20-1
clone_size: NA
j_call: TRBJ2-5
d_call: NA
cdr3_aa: CSARPGGTQYF
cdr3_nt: TGCAGTGCTAGACCTGGAGGGACCCAGTACTTC

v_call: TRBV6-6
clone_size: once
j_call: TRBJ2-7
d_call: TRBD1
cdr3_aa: CASSPTGQGIYEQYF
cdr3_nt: TGTGCCAGCAGCCCCACGGGACAGGGGATTTACGAGCAGTACTTC

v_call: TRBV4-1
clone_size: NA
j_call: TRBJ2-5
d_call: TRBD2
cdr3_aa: CASSQGNSGGTQETQYF
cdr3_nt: TGCGCCAGCAGCCAAGGAAATAGCGGGGGGACCCAAGAGACCCAGTACTTC

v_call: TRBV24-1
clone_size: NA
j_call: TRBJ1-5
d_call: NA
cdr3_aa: CATSDIGARDQPQHF
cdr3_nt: TGTGCCACCAGTGATATAGGGGCCAGGGATCAGCCCCAGCATTTT

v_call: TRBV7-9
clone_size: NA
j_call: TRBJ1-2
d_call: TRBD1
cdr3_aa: CASIGTGYNYGYTF
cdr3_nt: TGTGCCAGCATCGGGACAGGTTATAACTATGGCTACACCTTC

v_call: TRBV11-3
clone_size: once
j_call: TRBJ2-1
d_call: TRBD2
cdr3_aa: CASSLLAGMNEQFF
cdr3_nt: TGTGCCAGCAGCTTGCTAGCGGGAATGAATGAGCAGTTCTTC

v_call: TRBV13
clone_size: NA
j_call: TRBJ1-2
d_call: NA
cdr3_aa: CASSARDFNYGYTF
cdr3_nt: TGTGCCAGCAGCGCACGGGACTTTAACTATGGCTACACCTTC

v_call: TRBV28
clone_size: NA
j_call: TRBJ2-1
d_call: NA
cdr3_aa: CASTGLAIGRGFF
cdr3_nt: TGTGCCAGCACTGGCCTAGCGATAGGTAGGGGGTTCTTC

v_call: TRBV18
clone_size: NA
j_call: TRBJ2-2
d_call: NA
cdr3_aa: CASSPRKNTGELFF
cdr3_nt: TGTGCCAGCTCACCACGTAAGAACACCGGGGAGCTGTTTTTT

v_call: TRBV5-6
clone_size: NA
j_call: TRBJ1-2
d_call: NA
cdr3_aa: CASSLNFNTPYGYTF
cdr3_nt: TGTGCCAGCAGCTTGAACTTTAATACCCCTTATGGCTACACCTTC

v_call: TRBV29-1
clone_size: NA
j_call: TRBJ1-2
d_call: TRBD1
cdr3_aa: CSALTHRGNYGYTF
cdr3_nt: TGCAGCGCACTAACCCACAGGGGTAACTATGGCTACACCTTC

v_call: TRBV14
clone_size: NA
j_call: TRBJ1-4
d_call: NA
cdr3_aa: CASTSGRDTRNEKLFF
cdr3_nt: TGTGCCAGCACCTCAGGCCGGGACACCAGGAATGAAAAACTGTTTTTT

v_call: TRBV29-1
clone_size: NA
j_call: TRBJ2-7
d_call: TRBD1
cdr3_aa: CSVEKQGKTEQYF
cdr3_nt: TGCAGCGTTGAAAAACAGGGGAAGACCGAGCAGTACTTC

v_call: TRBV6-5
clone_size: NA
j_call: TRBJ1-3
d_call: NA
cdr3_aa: CASSYSPGAGNTIYF
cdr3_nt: TGTGCCAGCAGTTATTCTCCAGGGGCTGGAAACACCATATATTTT

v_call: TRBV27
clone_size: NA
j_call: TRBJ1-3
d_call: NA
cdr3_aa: CASSLSPAGSGNTIYF
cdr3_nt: TGTGCCAGCAGTTTAAGCCCGGCAGGTTCTGGAAACACCATATATTTT

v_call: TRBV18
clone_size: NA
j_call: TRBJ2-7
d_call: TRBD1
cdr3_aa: CASSPLGQAYEQYF
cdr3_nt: TGTGCCAGCTCACCACTAGGACAGGCCTACGAGCAGTACTTC

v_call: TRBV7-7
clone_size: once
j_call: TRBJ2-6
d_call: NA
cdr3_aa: CASSRGGANVLTF
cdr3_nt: TGTGCCAGCAGCCGAGGTGGGGCCAACGTCCTGACTTTC

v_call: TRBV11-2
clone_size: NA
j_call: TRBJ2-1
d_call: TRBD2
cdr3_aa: CASSSSRRGASRSNEQFF
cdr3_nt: TGTGCCAGCAGCTCTTCTCGGCGGGGGGCTAGTAGAAGCAATGAGCAGTTCTTC

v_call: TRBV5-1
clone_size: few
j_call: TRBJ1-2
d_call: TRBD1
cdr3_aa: CASSLDPTLRDSYGYTF
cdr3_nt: TGCGCCAGCAGCTTGGATCCAACTCTGAGGGACAGCTATGGCTACACCTTC

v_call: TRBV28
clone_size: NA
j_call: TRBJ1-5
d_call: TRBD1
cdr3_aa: CASRPSDRVDQPQHF
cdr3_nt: TGTGCCAGCAGACCCTCGGACAGGGTGGATCAGCCCCAGCATTTT

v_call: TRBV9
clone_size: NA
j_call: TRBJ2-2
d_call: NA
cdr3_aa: CASSPHRVQGPGELFF
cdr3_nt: TGTGCCAGCAGCCCTCATAGGGTCCAGGGGCCCGGGGAGCTGTTTTTT

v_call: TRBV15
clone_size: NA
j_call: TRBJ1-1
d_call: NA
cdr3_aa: CATSRGTGNTEAFF
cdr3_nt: TGTGCCACCAGCAGAGGGACGGGAAACACTGAAGCTTTCTTT

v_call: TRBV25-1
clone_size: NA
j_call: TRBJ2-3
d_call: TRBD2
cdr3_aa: CASSRRGVSTDTQYF
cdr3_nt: TGTGCCAGCAGTCGACGGGGGGTGAGCACAGATACGCAGTATTTT

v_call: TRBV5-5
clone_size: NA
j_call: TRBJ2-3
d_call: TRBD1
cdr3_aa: CASSLSPAEWTGGTDTQYF
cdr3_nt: TGTGCCAGCAGCTTGTCCCCCGCCGAATGGACAGGGGGCACAGATACGCAGTATTTT

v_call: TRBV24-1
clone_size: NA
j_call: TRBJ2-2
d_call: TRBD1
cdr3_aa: CATSDIDRDRGGGELFF
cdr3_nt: TGTGCCACCAGTGATATAGACCGGGACAGGGGAGGAGGGGAGCTGTTTTTT

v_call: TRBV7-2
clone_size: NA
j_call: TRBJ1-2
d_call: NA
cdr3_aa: CASSLQVRTYYTF
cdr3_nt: TGTGCCAGCAGCTTACAGGTCCGCACCTATTACACCTTC

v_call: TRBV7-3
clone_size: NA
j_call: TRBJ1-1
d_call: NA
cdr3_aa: CASSLRSGRGSGTEAFF
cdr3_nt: TGTGCCAGCAGCTTAAGGAGTGGCAGGGGATCGGGAACTGAAGCTTTCTTT

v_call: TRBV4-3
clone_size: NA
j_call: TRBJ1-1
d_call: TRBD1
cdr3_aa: CASSLGTGLDTEAFF
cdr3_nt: TGCGCCAGCAGCCTAGGGACAGGTCTCGACACTGAAGCTTTCTTT

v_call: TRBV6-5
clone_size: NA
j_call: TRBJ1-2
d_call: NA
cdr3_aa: CASSYSWTAVGYGYTF
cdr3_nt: TGTGCCAGCAGTTACTCCTGGACAGCAGTTGGGTATGGCTACACCTTC

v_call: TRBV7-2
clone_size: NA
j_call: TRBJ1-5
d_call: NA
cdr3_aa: CASSLGWSDNQPQHF
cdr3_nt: TGTGCCAGCAGCTTAGGATGGTCAGACAATCAGCCCCAGCATTTT

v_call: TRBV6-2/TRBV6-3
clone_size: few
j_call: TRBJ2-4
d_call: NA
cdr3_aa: CASSTRGQQKFQYF
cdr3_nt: TGTGCCAGCAGCACGCGGGGACAGCAAAAGTTTCAGTACTTC

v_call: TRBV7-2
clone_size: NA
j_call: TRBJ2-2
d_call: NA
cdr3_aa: CASSRDFNTGELFF
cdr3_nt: TGTGCCAGCAGCAGGGACTTTAACACCGGGGAGCTGTTTTTT

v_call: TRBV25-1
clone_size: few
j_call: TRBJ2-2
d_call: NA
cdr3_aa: CASSDPGLSAGELFF
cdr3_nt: TGTGCCAGCAGTGATCCGGGACTCTCAGCCGGGGAGCTGTTTTTT

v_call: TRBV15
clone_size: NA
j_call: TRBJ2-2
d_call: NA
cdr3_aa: CAISGQINTGELFF
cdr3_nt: TGTGCCATCAGCGGGCAGATAAACACCGGGGAGCTGTTTTTT

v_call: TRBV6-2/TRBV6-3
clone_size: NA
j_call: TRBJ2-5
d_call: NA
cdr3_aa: CASSWRGRGTVATQYF
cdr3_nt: TGTGCCAGCAGTTGGAGGGGGCGCGGAACGGTCGCGACCCAGTACTTC

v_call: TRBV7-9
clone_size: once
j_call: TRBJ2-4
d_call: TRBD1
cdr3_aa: CASSLASTGENIQYF
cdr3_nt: TGTGCCAGCAGCCTAGCTTCTACAGGGGAAAACATTCAGTACTTC

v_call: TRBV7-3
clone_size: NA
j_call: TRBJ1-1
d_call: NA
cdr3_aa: CASSVQGGTEAFF
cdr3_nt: TGTGCCAGCAGCGTTCAGGGTGGCACTGAAGCTTTCTTT

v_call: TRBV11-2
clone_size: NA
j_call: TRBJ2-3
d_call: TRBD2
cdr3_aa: CASRPKERERSDTQYF
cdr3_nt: TGTGCCAGCAGACCTAAGGAGCGGGAGCGGTCAGATACGCAGTATTTT

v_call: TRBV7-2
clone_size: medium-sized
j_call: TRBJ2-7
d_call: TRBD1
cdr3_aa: CASSLGQGTYEQYF
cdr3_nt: TGTGCCAGCAGCCTCGGACAGGGGACCTACGAGCAGTACTTC

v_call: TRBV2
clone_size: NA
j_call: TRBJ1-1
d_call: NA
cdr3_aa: CASTLGGVYAEAFF
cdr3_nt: TGTGCCAGCACCTTAGGGGGGGTGTACGCTGAAGCTTTCTTT

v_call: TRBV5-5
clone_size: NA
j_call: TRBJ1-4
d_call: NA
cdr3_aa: CASRRTGIWGEKLFF
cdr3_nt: TGTGCCAGCAGACGTACAGGGATATGGGGTGAAAAACTGTTTTTT

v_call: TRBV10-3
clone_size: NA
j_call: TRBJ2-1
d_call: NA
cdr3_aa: CAISGRGSGSSYNEQFF
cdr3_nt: TGTGCCATCAGTGGGCGGGGCTCAGGGAGCTCCTACAATGAGCAGTTCTTC